Following are 31 T cell receptor beta chains from one sample sequenced in a study of T-cell reconstitution after alpha-beta-depleted transplantation in children. Researchers prepared the TCRbeta library using unique molecular identifiers, the study reports. TCRdb ran MiXCR on the PCR reads and lists one entry per CDR3 protein. The sample carries fewer than 750,000 distinct CDR3 sequences, more than 20% recorded once. The sequenced sample was PBMCs, obtained before TCRalphabeta/CD19-depleted stem cell transplant. The receptors were sampled from a boy in the first two years of life with Wiskott-Aldrich syndrome, due to receive a stem cell transplant.

V gene TRBV4-1 combines with J gene TRBJ1-3, with D unresolved. Trimming left V 0 bases short and J 0 bases short, with 6 bases between. This CDR3 region has 15 residues. Looked up from germline, CDR1 is MGHRA and CDR2 is YSYEKL. CDR3 sequence reads: CASSQEVYSGNTIYF. The CDR3 bases are TGCGCCAGCAGCCAAGAAGTCTACTCTGGAAACACCATATATTTT.

This clonotype was seen more than once but under ten times. V and J are TRBV5-1 and TRBJ2-1; 12 bases map to TRBD1. Per germline, CDR1 SGHRS and CDR2 YFSETQ. CDR3 length: 19 amino acids. The ends lost 4 bases at V and 3 bases at J; junction bases unmatched: 14. The CDR3 region is CASSLWDRGQLAVYNEQFF. The CDR3 DNA follows: TGCGCCAGCAGCCTTTGGGACAGGGGGCAGCTAGCGGTCTACAATGAGCAGTTCTTC. Together with reference TRBV5-1 and TRBJ2-1, the CDR3 gives the full variable domain: KAGVTQTPRYLIKTRGQQVTLSCSPISGHRSVSWYQQTPGQGLQFLFEYFSETQRNKGNFPGRFSGRQFSNSRSEMNVSTLELGDSALYLCASSLWDRGQLAVYNEQFFGPGTRLTVL.

This clonotype was detected only a few times. The CDR3 sequence is CSARDVIRARETQYF. The CDR3 nucleotides read TGCAGTGCTAGAGATGTAATTCGGGCCCGGGAGACCCAGTACTTC. The chain has TRBV20-1 and TRBJ2-5; D is unresolved. The CDR3 sequence is 15 residues long. V was pared by 0 bases and J by 5 bases, with 16 bases between. Per germline, CDR1 DFQATT and CDR2 SNEGSKA (reference sequence).

This clonotype showed up just a few times. This rearrangement joins TRBV29-1 to TRBJ2-1; possible D gene TRBD1, 6 bases. This CDR3 comprises 15 residues. Germline-derived CDR1 and CDR2 are SQVTM and ANQGSEA. Between the trimmed V and J ends, which lost 6 bases and 3 bases, there was a span of 18 bases. CDR3 in DNA: TGCAGCGTGGCCCAGGGGCTCTCTTTCTACAATGAGCAGTTCTTC. Translation gives CSVAQGLSFYNEQFF.

The J gene is TRBJ1-2, the V gene TRBV5-6, with TRBD1 matching 9 bases. This CDR3 has 14 residues. After removal of 4 bases from V and 2 bases from J, the junction contained 3 bases not matched to a gene. Germline V gives CDR1 SGHDT, CDR2 YYEEEE. As DNA, the CDR3 is TGTGCCAGCAGCCGGACAGGGGAAAACTATGGCTACACCTTC. Its translation: CASSRTGENYGYTF.

The chain employs TRBV18 and TRBJ1-1; no clear D. This CDR3 contains 14 residues. V was pared by 3 bases and J by 7 bases, with 15 bases between. Looked up from germline, CDR1 is KGHSH and CDR2 is LQKENI. The CDR3 DNA reads as TGTGCCAGCTCACCGCCGGGAGGGCCAGGTGAAGCTTTCTTT. Residues: CASSPPGGPGEAFF.

The chain has TRBV19 and TRBJ2-1; D is unclear. Deletions cut 4 bases from V and 10 bases from J, with 11 bases between. Germline V gene sequence: CDR1 LNHDA, CDR2 SQIVND (reference sequence). The CDR3 extends over 12 amino acids. The CDR3 nucleotides read TGTGCCAGTAGTAATTGGGTCGGGGAGCAGTTCTTC. Its translation is CASSNWVGEQFF.

This clonotype was seen a handful of times. The chain uses TRBV10-2 and TRBJ2-2; TRBD1 agrees at 7 bases. CDR1 and CDR2 (germline): WSHSY, SAAADI. The CDR3 consists of 15 residues. Germline trimming cut 3 bases from V and 6 bases from J; bases unmatched to any gene: 7. CDR3 DNA: TGCGCCAGCAGTGACGCCAAAACAGGGGCCGGGGAGCTGTTTTTT. This sequence encodes CASSDAKTGAGELFF.

This clonotype appeared a few times. The chain couples TRBV20-1 to TRBJ2-1; 8 bases map to TRBD2. This CDR3 spans 16 amino acids. The trim removed 2 bases at V and 7 bases at J, leaving 13 bases unmatched. Looked up from germline, CDR1 is DFQATT and CDR2 is SNEGSKA (reference sequence). DNA of the CDR3: TGCAGTGCTAGACTTAACTCGGGACTAGGTCTAAATGAGCAGTTCTTC. Its translation: CSARLNSGLGLNEQFF.

The DNA for the CDR3 is TGTGCCAGCACATCCTTTTGGGGATCCATCTCCTACGAGCAGTACTTC. Translating gives CASTSFWGSISYEQYF. The chain is built from TRBV6-1 and TRBJ2-7; the D is unclear. Germline assignment: CDR1 MNHNS and CDR2 SASEGT. The length of the CDR3 is 16 residues. V was trimmed by 7 bases and J by 0 bases, leaving 19 bases between them.

The chain recombines TRBV5-1 with TRBJ1-2, with 7 bases that match TRBD1. Germline V gene data show CDR1 as SGHRS and CDR2 as YFSETQ. The trim removed 7 bases at V and 5 bases at J, leaving 11 bases unmatched. The CDR3 consists of 14 residues. The CDR3 loop reads CASGHGTVEYGYTF. The CDR3 nucleotides read TGCGCCAGCGGCCACGGGACAGTTGAATATGGCTACACCTTC.

V is TRBV6-2 or TRBV6-3 and J is TRBJ2-5, with 10 bases identical to TRBD2. Germline V gene sequence: CDR1 MNHEY, CDR2 SVGEGT. V was pared by 7 bases and J by 3 bases, with 11 bases of the junction left unmatched. The CDR3 has 16 amino acids. This CDR3 is CASTDRTSGEKETQYF. DNA for the CDR3: TGTGCCAGCACCGACCGAACTAGCGGGGAAAAAGAGACCCAGTACTTC.

The rearrangement uses TRBV20-1 and TRBJ2-3; TRBD2 aligns across 12 bases. Germline trimming cut 6 bases from V and 4 bases from J; bases unmatched to any gene: 8. This CDR3 comprises 15 residues. Germline V gene sequence: CDR1 DFQATT, CDR2 SNEGSKA (reference sequence). Here the CDR3 DNA reads TGCAGTGCAGCACTAGCGGGAGGAGAGGCAGATACGCAGTATTTT. Amino acid sequence: CSAALAGGEADTQYF.

The rearrangement uses TRBV20-1 and TRBJ2-7, with 7 bases lining up with TRBD1. V was clipped by 3 bases and J by 7 bases; unmatched bases: 9. Per the germline V gene, CDR1 is DFQATT and CDR2 is SNEGSKA (reference sequence). This CDR3 comprises 13 residues. The CDR3, as DNA: TGCAGTGCTAGCGGGACAGTCTCTCGGGAGCAGTACTTC. Translating it yields CSASGTVSREQYF.

This clonotype was found many times. The chain links TRBV3-1 to TRBJ2-5; 11 nucleotides line up with TRBD2. Trimming cost V 2 bases and J 4 bases; bases outside gene matches: 6. The CDR3 contains 16 residues. The germline V gene has CDR1 LGHDT and CDR2 YNNKEL (reference sequence). CDR3 coding DNA: TGTGCCAGCAGCCAAAAACTAGCGGGAGCAAGAGAGACCCAGTACTTC. It translates to CASSQKLAGARETQYF.

The J gene is TRBJ2-7, the V gene TRBV6-6; D uncertain. Per the germline V gene, CDR1 is MNHNY and CDR2 is SVGAGI (reference sequence). V lost 6 bases and J lost 9, with 15 bases in between. This CDR3 contains 12 residues. CDR3 DNA: TGTGCCAGCAGCAAGAACCTGGGCCCGCAGTACTTC. Protein product: CASSKNLGPQYF.

This chain links TRBV14 with TRBJ1-1; no clear D. V dropped 1 base and J dropped 2 bases, with 8 bases sitting between them. The CDR3 contains 14 residues. Germline loops: CDR1 SGHDN, CDR2 FVKESK. CDR3: CASSQVGRNTEAFF. DNA for the CDR3: TGTGCCAGCAGCCAAGTGGGCAGAAACACTGAAGCTTTCTTT.

The chain is built from TRBV5-1 and TRBJ2-1; D call uncertain. The V and J ends lost 1 base and 4 bases respectively, with 9 bases between them. The CDR3 is 14 amino acids. CDR1 SGHRS and CDR2 YFSETQ come from the germline V gene. DNA of the CDR3: TGCGCCAGCAGCTTGACAACACCTTACAATGAGCAGTTCTTC. Translated, it gives CASSLTTPYNEQFF.

The rearrangement joins TRBV20-1 to TRBJ2-1; no clear D gene. CDR1 DFQATT and CDR2 SNEGSKA come from the germline V gene (reference sequence). Trimming pared 6 bases from V and 1 base from J, leaving 22 bases between. This CDR3 spans 17 amino acids. For the CDR3, the DNA is TGCAGTGCCCCCTCCCCCTCCTCGGCGGTTTCCTACAATGAGCAGTTCTTC. This gives the protein CSAPSPSSAVSYNEQFF.

The J gene is TRBJ1-1, the V gene TRBV5-1, with a possible D match to TRBD1 (5 bases). The V and J ends lost 5 bases and 1 base respectively, with 18 bases between them. This CDR3 is 16 amino acids long. Germline V gives CDR1 SGHRS, CDR2 YFSETQ. The chain's CDR3 is CASSSYRTLPNTEAFF. The CDR3, as DNA: TGCGCCAGCAGTTCGTACCGGACATTACCGAACACTGAAGCTTTCTTT.

Only a few counts were recorded for this clonotype. V usage is TRBV19 and J usage is TRBJ2-6; 8 positions match TRBD1. J was trimmed by 7 bases and V by 4 bases; bases with no gene match: 6. CDR1 is LNHDA, CDR2 SQIVND, per germline (reference sequence). The CDR3 has 15 residues. The CDR3 loop is CASSTQGARANVLTF. The CDR3 DNA follows: TGTGCCAGTAGTACGCAGGGGGCTAGAGCCAACGTCCTGACTTTC. Full variable domain (rest looked up from reference TRBV19 and TRBJ2-6): DGGITQSPKYLFRKEGQNVTLSCEQNLNHDAMYWYRQDPGQGLRLIYYSQIVNDFQKGDIAEGYSVSREKKESFPLTVTSAQKNPTAFYLCASSTQGARANVLTFGAGSRLTVL.

This clonotype was picked up a small number of times. V gene TRBV29-1 combines with J gene TRBJ1-2, with D maybe TRBD1 (6 bases). The CDR3 is 12 amino acids. The V and J ends lost 7 bases and 4 bases respectively, with 13 bases between them. CDR1 and CDR2 (germline): SQVTM, ANQGSEA. The CDR3 loop reads CSDEQGSYGYTF. In DNA, the CDR3 is TGCAGCGACGAACAGGGCAGCTATGGCTACACCTTC.

This clonotype showed up just a few times. V gene TRBV20-1 combines with J gene TRBJ2-3; possible D gene TRBD1, 5 bases. The germline V gene has CDR1 DFQATT and CDR2 SNEGSKA (reference sequence). The CDR3 consists of 13 residues. Deletions cut 2 bases from V and 5 bases from J, with 11 bases between. The CDR3 DNA sequence: TGCAGTGCTAGATGGGGCAATGTAGATACGCAGTATTTT. Translating it yields CSARWGNVDTQYF.

V and J are TRBV12-3 or TRBV12-4 and TRBJ1-1; the D is unclear. The CDR3 has 15 amino acids. Deletions cut 2 bases from V and 0 bases from J, with 10 bases between. The chain's CDR3 is CASSLFHGLNTEAFF. The CDR3 nucleotides read TGTGCCAGCAGTTTATTTCACGGCCTGAACACTGAAGCTTTCTTT.

CDR3 in DNA: TGCAGTGCTAGAGTCGAGAGACTAGCGGAAGGGTTCCCCGTCGAGGGCTCCTACAATGAGCAGTTCTTC. It encodes CSARVERLAEGFPVEGSYNEQFF. This chain uses TRBV20-1 with TRBJ2-1; 9 bases agree with TRBD2. This CDR3 is 23 amino acids long. V was pared by 1 base and J by 0 bases, with 25 bases of the junction left unmatched. Germline CDR1 reads DFQATT; CDR2 reads SNEGSKA (reference sequence).

In its sample, this clonotype was seen a few times. V is TRBV7-2 and J is TRBJ1-2, with 7 bases fitting TRBD1. Per the germline V gene, CDR1 is SGHTA and CDR2 is FQGNSA. V shed 3 bases, J shed 6 bases, and the junction held 4 bases outside the gene matches. The CDR3 spans 13 residues. The CDR3 nucleotides read TGTGCCAGCAGCTTTGGCAGGGGGGATGGCTACACCTTC. It translates to CASSFGRGDGYTF.

CDR3 amino acids: CASSWTSGLNGYNEQFF. The CDR3 DNA follows: TGCGCCAGCAGCTGGACTAGCGGTCTGAATGGCTACAATGAGCAGTTCTTC. This rearrangement joins TRBV5-1 to TRBJ2-1, with 10 positions matching TRBD2. The ends lost 3 bases at V and 3 bases at J; junction bases unmatched: 9. The CDR3 totals 17 residues. Germline lookup yields CDR1 SGHRS and CDR2 YFSETQ.

This clonotype was seen once. The chain uses TRBV19 and TRBJ1-2; D is unresolved. The V and J ends lost 5 bases and 4 bases respectively, with 14 bases between them. The CDR3 consists of 14 residues. Germline V lookup: CDR1 LNHDA, CDR2 SQIVND (reference sequence). The CDR3 spells CASSSGRSTYGYTF. The DNA for the CDR3 is TGTGCCAGTAGTTCCGGACGGAGTACCTATGGCTACACCTTC.

The chain links TRBV29-1 to TRBJ1-2; no clear D. Trimming removed 3 bases from V and 6 bases from J, with 20 bases in between. Per germline, CDR1 SQVTM and CDR2 ANQGSEA. CDR3 size: 15 residues. The CDR3 loop is CSVDLGRGSVDGYTF. The CDR3 coding sequence is TGCAGCGTTGATTTAGGGCGAGGGTCTGTGGATGGCTACACCTTC.

The CDR3 loop is CAWVPREGQVGNNEQFF. In nucleotides, the CDR3 is TGTGCCTGGGTTCCGCGGGAGGGCCAAGTAGGTAACAATGAGCAGTTCTTC. The chain links TRBV30 to TRBJ2-1; 9 nucleotides align to TRBD2. Germline lookup yields CDR1 GTSNPN and CDR2 SVGIG (reference sequence). The ends lost 5 bases at V and 5 bases at J; junction bases unmatched: 16. The CDR3 is 17 amino acids.

This clonotype has a handful of counts. The gene calls are TRBV7-3 and TRBJ2-3; no clear D. V was shortened by 0 bases and J by 0 bases, with 7 bases between the two germline ends. Germline V gives CDR1 SGHTA, CDR2 FQGTGA. The CDR3 is 15 residues long. CDR3: CASSLTGYSTDTQYF. CDR3 in DNA: TGTGCCAGCAGCTTAACGGGCTACAGCACAGATACGCAGTATTTT.